A single sample gave rise to the 19 T cell receptor beta chains below, sequenced in a study of OX40 agonist ivuxolimab in advanced cancers. TCRdb's copy holds only in-frame clones and misses some; the assay was immunoSEQ multiplex PCR. The table has 45,000 or so clones, approximately 80% seen once; the top ten hold around 2.6%. The sequencing used CD4+ or CD8+ T cells sorted from blood, collected in a trial of the OX40 agonist ivuxolimab. These receptors were obtained from an adult with an advanced solid tumor such as melanoma, head and neck, liver or kidney cancer.

This clone was seen more than once but under ten times. This chain uses TRBV15 with TRBJ2-7, with D perhaps TRBD1 (5 bases). The CDR3 has 15 amino acids. Germline V gene lookup returns CDR1 LNHNV and CDR2 YYDKDF (reference sequence). Trimming removed 0 bases at V and 3 bases at J, with 12 bases between. The CDR3 coding sequence is TGTGCCACCAGCAGAGATACTGGGGCTAGCTACGAGCAGTACTTC. Its translation: CATSRDTGASYEQYF.

This clone came up a few times. The V gene is TRBV4-3, the J gene TRBJ2-2; D uncertain. CDR3 length: 15 amino acids. Germline V gene data show CDR1 as LGHNA and CDR2 as YSLEER. V lost 1 base and J lost 5, with 11 bases in between. Written as DNA, the CDR3 is TGCGCCAGCAGCCAAGCTCAGCGAGGAACCGGGGAGCTGTTTTTT. As protein: CASSQAQRGTGELFF.

In this sample, this clone turned up once. J is TRBJ2-7 and V is TRBV9, with 10 nucleotides matching TRBD2. CDR1 and CDR2 (germline): SGDLS, YYNGEE. The CDR3 loop spans 16 amino acids. Trimming at V came to 0 bases and at J to 4 bases, leaving 7 bases not matched to a gene. CDR3 bases: TGTGCCAGCAGCGTAGGGAGCGGGGGGGCCGCTTACGAGCAGTACTTC. This codes for CASSVGSGGAAYEQYF. Using reference TRBV9 and TRBJ2-7 for the parts outside the CDR3, the full variable domain is DSGVTQTPKHLITATGQRVTLRCSPRSGDLSVYWYQQSLDQGLQFLIQYYNGEERAKGNILERFSAQQFPDLHSELNLSSLELGDSALYFCASSVGSGGAAYEQYFGPGTRLTVT.

V usage is TRBV5-8 and J usage is TRBJ2-7; 8 bases are shared with TRBD1. Germline V gene sequence: CDR1 SGHTS, CDR2 YDEGEE. There are 15 residues in the CDR3. V dropped 4 bases and J dropped 4; count of bases not matched to a gene: 10. CDR3 amino acids: CASSGGQGGLYEQYF. For the CDR3, the DNA is TGTGCCAGCAGCGGCGGACAGGGTGGTCTTTACGAGCAGTACTTC.

V and J are TRBV28 and TRBJ1-1; TRBD1 agrees at 9 bases. Germline CDR1 and CDR2: MDHEN and SYDVKM. V gave up 6 bases and J gave up 2 bases; unmatched junction bases: 7. This CDR3 spans 15 amino acids. The CDR3 protein is CASRPPGQGNTEAFF. DNA for the CDR3: TGTGCCAGCAGACCCCCGGGACAGGGAAACACTGAAGCTTTCTTT.

The chain carries TRBV5-4 and TRBJ1-2; D is unclear. This CDR3 spans 12 amino acids. Trimming removed 4 bases from V and 8 bases from J, with 12 bases in between. The germline gives CDR1 SGHNT, CDR2 YYREEE (reference sequence). CDR3 nucleotide sequence: TGTGCCAGCAGCCACCAGGAAAGCGGCTACACCTTC. This sequence encodes CASSHQESGYTF.

As DNA, the CDR3 is TGCAGCGTTAGCGAGGGAGCCGGAAACACCATATATTTT. This encodes CSVSEGAGNTIYF. The V and J genes are TRBV29-1 and TRBJ1-3; D not certain. The V and J ends lost 5 bases and 4 bases respectively, with 12 bases between them. This CDR3 region has 13 residues. The germline V gene encodes CDR1 SQVTM and CDR2 ANQGSEA.

The chain combines TRBV27 with TRBJ2-7, with unresolved D. Germline lookup yields CDR1 MNHEY and CDR2 SMNVEV (reference sequence). The V end lost 3 bases, the J end lost 0 bases, and 6 bases lay between the germline ends. This CDR3 is 13 amino acids long. The CDR3 nucleotides read TGTGCCAGCAGTTTTGGGATCTCCTACGAGCAGTACTTC. As protein: CASSFGISYEQYF.

V is TRBV23-1 and J is TRBJ1-3; maybe TRBD1 (6 bases). TRBV23-1 is recorded as an ORF, its role being uncertain. V was clipped by 3 bases and J by 1 base, with 19 bases between them. The CDR3 covers 18 residues. DNA of the CDR3: TGCGCCAGCAGTCACCCCTCGGACAGATCTAATTCTGGAAACACCATATATTTT. This encodes CASSHPSDRSNSGNTIYF.

The chain's CDR3 is CAISDYETQYF. The CDR3 DNA sequence: TGTGCCATCAGTGATTATGAGACCCAGTACTTC. This chain connects TRBV10-3 to TRBJ2-4; D is undetermined. The end of the DNA fits TRBJ2-5 better, so the J call may be wrong. The CDR3 runs to 11 residues. Per the germline V gene, CDR1 is ENHRY and CDR2 is SYGVKD.

CDR3 sequence reads: CASSQGAEAFF. The CDR3, as DNA: TGTGCCAGTAGTCAGGGGGCGGAAGCTTTCTTT. The chain combines TRBV19 with TRBJ1-1; 8 bases are a match to TRBD1. The CDR3 sequence is 11 residues long. V trimming: 5 bases; J trimming: 8 bases; junction bases outside the gene matches: 1. Germline CDR1 is LNHDA and CDR2 is SQIVND (reference sequence).

The V call is TRBV19, the J call TRBJ1-1, with D possibly TRBD1 on 5 matching bases. CDR1 is LNHDA and CDR2 is SQIVND in the germline V gene (reference sequence). The CDR3 contains 12 residues. Trimming shortened V by 2 bases and J by 10 bases, and 11 bases separated the two germline ends. The CDR3 reads CASSIFQGRAFF. For the CDR3, the DNA is TGTGCCAGTAGTATATTTCAGGGAAGAGCTTTCTTT.

This clone was seen just once. At one of its ends the junction is not consistent with the germline gene, which may arise from a read error. V and J are TRBV6-1 and TRBJ1-2; D is unclear. This CDR3 is built from 13 residues. Germline V CDR1 and CDR2: MNHNS, SASEGT. The CDR3 loop is CASTEDWRGSYTF. The CDR3 DNA is TGTGCCAGCACTGAAGACTGGCGAGGGAGCTACACCTTC.

This rearrangement joins TRBV2 to TRBJ1-2; 10 nucleotides agree with TRBD1. The CDR3 is 13 residues long. Trimming at V came to 4 bases and at J to 7 bases, leaving 3 bases not matched to a gene. Looked up from germline, CDR1 is SNHLY and CDR2 is FYNNEI. CDR3 sequence (DNA): TGTGCCAGCAGTGTGGGGACAGGGGTTGGCTACACCTTC. As protein: CASSVGTGVGYTF.

The rearrangement uses TRBV7-2 and TRBJ1-1; tentatively, D is TRBD1 (6 bases). Trimming cost V 4 bases and J 0 bases, with 9 bases left between them. The CDR3 loop spans 14 amino acids. Germline-derived CDR1 and CDR2 are SGHTA and FQGNSA. The CDR3 DNA sequence: TGTGCCAGCAGCTGGGGGCCCATGAACACTGAAGCTTTCTTT. This encodes CASSWGPMNTEAFF.

This chain uses TRBV5-8 with TRBJ2-1; 8 positions agree with TRBD2. The CDR3 contains 16 residues. Germline values: CDR1 SGHTS, CDR2 YDEGEE. The V gene end was trimmed by 0 bases and the J gene end by 2 bases; junction bases not matched to a gene: 4. CDR3 amino acids: CASSLGLAGTYNEQFF. In nucleotides, the CDR3 is TGTGCCAGCAGCTTGGGTTTAGCGGGGACCTACAATGAGCAGTTCTTC.

The chain employs TRBV29-1 and TRBJ2-3; no definite D call. CDR3 length equals 11 residues. Germline loops: CDR1 SQVTM, CDR2 ANQGSEA. Trimming took off 8 bases at V and 2 bases at J, with 8 bases between the two ends. The chain's CDR3 is CSFKYTDTQYF. The CDR3 DNA is TGCAGCTTTAAGTACACAGATACGCAGTATTTT.

The CDR3 DNA is TGTGCCATCAGCCGGACAGGGCGGAATGAGCAGTTCTTC. Protein: CAISRTGRNEQFF. The V gene is TRBV10-3, the J gene TRBJ2-1, with 8 bases lining up with TRBD1. Germline-derived CDR1 and CDR2 are ENHRY and SYGVKD. This CDR3 has 13 amino acids. With V trimmed by 6 bases and J by 7 bases, 5 bases remained unmatched.

The genes are TRBV5-6 and TRBJ1-2; 7 bases are shared with TRBD1. CDR1 is SGHDT, CDR2 YYEEEE, per germline. Trimming removed 4 bases from V and 10 bases from J; junction bases left unmatched: 16. The CDR3 is 15 residues long. The CDR3 loop is CASSPRGWGLGDYTF. In nucleotides, the CDR3 is TGTGCCAGCAGCCCCAGGGGGTGGGGGCTCGGTGACTACACCTTC.